This is a list of T cell receptor beta chains from one sample in a study of T cells in Graves' hyperthyroidism and ophthalmopathy. Each CDR3 protein is one row after TCRdb ran MiXCR on the multiplex PCR reads. The sample records nearly 600,000 distinct CDR3 sequences, 11% to 15% being singletons. The sample taken for sequencing was blood. The receptors stem from a woman between 18 and 29 years old with Graves' ophthalmopathy. The CDR3 runs from the conserved cysteine through the conserved F or W. A D gene is named only where the DNA matches it firmly. Size is omitted from some rows. Given values are once, few, many or a class for expanded clones.

cdr3_aa cdr3_nt j_call d_call v_call clone_size
CASSLPGTGAYNEQFF TGTGCCAGCAGTTTACCCGGGACAGGAGCCTACAATGAGCAGTTCTTC TRBJ2-1 TRBD1 TRBV28 many
CALLAANPGEETQYF TGTGCCCTACTAGCGGCGAACCCCGGAGAAGAGACCCAGTACTTC TRBJ2-5 TRBD2 TRBV7-9 .
CASSPRGQGANYGYTF TGTGCCAGCAGCCCTCGGGGACAGGGGGCGAACTATGGCTACACCTTC TRBJ1-2 TRBD1 TRBV7-3 once
CASSTPAGGAYEQYF TGTGCCAGCAGTACGCCAGCGGGAGGGGCCTACGAGCAGTACTTC TRBJ2-7 TRBD2 TRBV12-3/TRBV12-4 .
CASSYSVTSGIGTEAFF TGTGCCAGCAGTTACTCGGTTACTTCGGGGATTGGGACTGAAGCTTTCTTT TRBJ1-1 . TRBV6-2/TRBV6-3 .
CASNYVRSLFSGNTIYF TGTGCCAGCAATTACGTTAGGTCCCTCTTCTCTGGAAACACCATATATTTT TRBJ1-3 . TRBV6-1 .
CASSFGPFEAFF TGTGCCAGTAGTTTCGGGCCCTTTGAAGCTTTCTTT TRBJ1-1 . TRBV19 few
CASSFRTGLNTEAFF TGTGCCAGCAGTTTTAGGACAGGCTTGAACACTGAAGCTTTCTTT TRBJ1-1 TRBD1 TRBV27 .
CSAARTGGKNIQYF TGCAGTGCTGCGAGGACAGGGGGCAAAAACATTCAGTACTTC TRBJ2-4 TRBD1 TRBV20-1 many
CASSFFAVNEQFF TGTGCCAGCAGTTTTTTTGCGGTCAACGAGCAGTTCTTC TRBJ2-1 . TRBV28 many
CASSPRFPIFAKNIQYF TGTGCCAGCAGCCCCCGATTCCCGATCTTTGCCAAAAACATTCAGTACTTC TRBJ2-4 . TRBV7-2 many
CASSQDQGLVFGENIQYF TGTGCCAGCAGCCAAGATCAGGGGCTGGTTTTTGGGGAAAACATTCAGTACTTC TRBJ2-4 . TRBV4-1 .
CASSATEGHEKLFF TGTGCCAGCAGCGCCACCGAGGGCCATGAAAAACTGTTTTTT TRBJ1-4 . TRBV9 .
CSARDPRGYGYTF TGCAGTGCTAGAGATCCTAGAGGCTATGGCTACACCTTC TRBJ1-2 . TRBV20-1 .
CASTTGGGRNIQYF TGTGCCAGCACCACTGGAGGGGGGAGGAACATTCAGTACTTC TRBJ2-4 . TRBV28 many
CASSEQAGANVLTF TGTGCCAGCAGTGAACAGGCGGGGGCCAACGTCCTGACTTTC TRBJ2-6 . TRBV6-1 .
CASTGVRGGETQYF TGTGCCAGCACGGGAGTCAGGGGTGGGGAGACCCAGTACTTC TRBJ2-5 . TRBV28 .
CASSSTGGYYNEQFF TGTGCCAGCAGCTCTACAGGGGGCTACTACAATGAGCAGTTCTTC TRBJ2-1 TRBD1 TRBV6-1 many
CASSPGMYEQYF TGTGCCAGCTCACCGGGAATGTACGAGCAGTACTTC TRBJ2-7 . TRBV18 many
CASSLEGGNTGELFF TGTGCCAGCAGCTTGGAGGGAGGGAACACCGGGGAGCTGTTTTTT TRBJ2-2 . TRBV11-1 many
CASSYRGIGNEQYF TGTGCCAGCAGTTACCGCGGGATAGGGAACGAGCAGTACTTC TRBJ2-7 . TRBV6-5 many
CASSQIPGQLLYEQYF TGCGCCAGCAGCCAAATCCCGGGACAGCTCCTCTACGAGCAGTACTTC TRBJ2-7 TRBD1 TRBV4-1 few
CSVFPRGGDTQYF TGCAGCGTTTTCCCCAGGGGTGGAGATACGCAGTATTTT TRBJ2-3 . TRBV29-1 many
CASSLEGQGVVYSNQPQHF TGTGCCAGCAGCTTAGAGGGACAGGGCGTTGTTTATAGCAATCAGCCCCAGCATTTT TRBJ1-5 TRBD1 TRBV11-3 many
CASSPMLQGIGYEQYF TGTGCCAGCAGTCCCATGTTACAGGGAATTGGCTACGAGCAGTACTTC TRBJ2-7 . TRBV27 many
CAWSVMRGSANTEAFF TGTGCCTGGAGTGTTATGAGGGGTAGCGCAAACACTGAAGCTTTCTTT TRBJ1-1 . TRBV30 .
CASSSTSSLETQYF TGTGCCAGCAGCTCGACTAGCTCGTTGGAGACCCAGTACTTC TRBJ2-5 TRBD2 TRBV5-6 .
CASSLAENTGELFF TGTGCCAGCAGTTTGGCCGAGAACACCGGGGAGCTGTTTTTT TRBJ2-2 . TRBV12-3/TRBV12-4 many
CSVEAQGHYGYTF TGCAGCGTTGAAGCACAGGGTCACTATGGCTACACCTTC TRBJ1-2 . TRBV29-1 many
CSATRTGNTEAFF TGCAGTGCTACTCGGACAGGGAACACTGAAGCTTTCTTT TRBJ1-1 TRBD1 TRBV20-1 few
CASIKGQGATQYF TGTGCCAGCATTAAAGGACAGGGGGCCACTCAGTACTTC TRBJ2-4 TRBD1 TRBV28 many
CASSQAGRAGGLFNEQFF TGTGCCAGCAGCCAAGCGGGCAGGGCGGGAGGTCTTTTCAATGAGCAGTTCTTC TRBJ2-1 TRBD2 TRBV7-9 few
CATSDPLSGKNEQYF TGTGCCACCAGTGATCCCCTTAGCGGGAAAAACGAGCAGTACTTC TRBJ2-7 TRBD2 TRBV24-1 many
CASTPRGEFHEQYF TGTGCCAGCACCCCCCGTGGGGAGTTCCACGAGCAGTACTTC TRBJ2-7 . TRBV27 many
CASSYRLAEYNEQFF TGTGCCAGCAGCTACAGACTAGCGGAATACAATGAGCAGTTCTTC TRBJ2-1 TRBD2 TRBV7-3 many
CASSSSGPDTQYF TGTGCCAGCAGTTCGAGTGGCCCAGATACGCAGTATTTT TRBJ2-3 . TRBV12-3/TRBV12-4 many
CSVFPGPRADTQYF TGCAGCGTTTTTCCGGGCCCCAGGGCAGATACGCAGTATTTT TRBJ2-3 . TRBV29-1 many
CASSLYPPGTDVYEQYF TGTGCCAGCAGCTTGTACCCACCCGGGACGGACGTCTACGAGCAGTACTTC TRBJ2-7 . TRBV11-3 many
CATSRTSTATNQPQHF TGTGCCACCAGCAGAACATCGACCGCCACAAATCAGCCCCAGCATTTT TRBJ1-5 . TRBV15 many
CAITKAGGSGNEQFF TGTGCCATCACTAAAGCGGGAGGGTCGGGAAATGAGCAGTTCTTC TRBJ2-1 TRBD2 TRBV10-3 many
CASSLQEREFLDTQYF TGCGCCAGCAGCTTGCAGGAGCGGGAGTTTTTAGATACGCAGTATTTT TRBJ2-3 TRBD2 TRBV5-1 .
CASSPRQYQPQHF TGTGCCAGCAGTCCTAGACAGTATCAGCCCCAGCATTTT TRBJ1-5 . TRBV27 .
CASSLRREGSETQYF TGTGCCAGCAGCTTAAGAAGGGAGGGATCGGAGACCCAGTACTTC TRBJ2-5 TRBD2 TRBV7-8 many